Shown below are 4 T cell receptor beta chains from a single sample sequenced in a study of CD8+ T cells in alopecia areata. cDNA serving as the sequencing template came from extracted, reverse transcribed RNA. Sequencing was performed with immunoSEQ multiplex PCR; in TCRdb, only in-frame clones are kept and a portion is missing. The top ten hold approximately 4.3% of the sample, which has 150,000 to 200,000 clones, 55% seen once. The sequenced sample consisted of CD4+ T cells sorted from blood. The receptors come from a human donor in good health.

The rearrangement links TRBV7-9 to TRBJ1-1; D might be TRBD1 (6 bases). CDR1 SEHNR and CDR2 FQNEAQ come from the germline V gene (reference sequence). This CDR3 spans 15 amino acids. Trimming shortened V by 5 bases and J by 2 bases, and 15 bases separated the two germline ends. The CDR3 DNA reads as TGTGCCAGCAGCCCGAGGGACACGATAAACACTGAAGCTTTCTTT. Amino acid sequence: CASSPRDTINTEAFF.

This sequence joins TRBV5-6 and TRBJ1-4, with D unresolved. The CDR3 runs 12 residues. V was shortened by 2 bases and J by 7 bases, with 6 bases between the two germline ends. Germline values: CDR1 SGHDT, CDR2 YYEEEE. CDR3 amino acids: CASSFGSEKLFF. The CDR3, as DNA: TGTGCCAGCAGCTTCGGGAGTGAAAAACTGTTTTTT.

A few counts support this clone. V and J are TRBV28 and TRBJ2-7, with 8 bases that match TRBD1. Looked up from germline, CDR1 is MDHEN and CDR2 is SYDVKM. The CDR3 totals 17 residues. Unmatched junction bases numbered 11, after V lost 3 bases and J lost 1 base. CDR3 DNA: TGTGCCAGCAGTTTTCCCCTGGACAGGGAGTGGTCCTACGAGCAGTACTTC. Its translation is CASSFPLDREWSYEQYF.

The chain uses TRBV10-3 and TRBJ2-7; possible D gene TRBD2, 5 bases. CDR3 length equals 15 residues. Germline-derived CDR1 and CDR2 are ENHRY and SYGVKD. Trimming cost V 2 bases and J 0 bases, with 11 bases left between them. CDR3 nucleotide sequence: TGTGCCATCAGTGAGGAGGGCCAGAGCTCCTACGAGCAGTACTTC. Encoded protein: CAISEEGQSSYEQYF.